These 8 T cell receptor beta chains came from one sample sequenced in a study of shared clonotypes between healthy human individuals. Only CD45RO-negative cells positively selected for CCR7 counted as naive CD8 cells, so terminally differentiated effector memory CD45RA+ cells were excluded. Generated by immunoSEQ multiplex PCR, the TCRdb table keeps only in-frame clones and is missing some. The table has roughly 1,800,000 clones, about 95% seen once; the top ten hold 0.9% to 1.5%. Sequencing was carried out using naive CD8+ T cells sorted from blood. The receptors here all came from a man younger than 35 in good health.

The chain joins TRBV19 to TRBJ1-4; D is ambiguous. The germline gives CDR1 LNHDA, CDR2 SQIVND (reference sequence). CDR3 length: 14 residues. Trimming removed 3 bases at V and 3 bases at J, with 8 bases between. CDR3 protein: CASSIRAANEKLFF. Here the CDR3 DNA reads TGTGCCAGTAGTATTCGGGCTGCTAATGAAAAACTGTTTTTT.

The table lists this clone with a count of one. This chain connects TRBV7-2 to TRBJ2-1; D might be TRBD1 or TRBD2, each matching 5 bases. The CDR3 covers 15 residues. The germline V gene encodes CDR1 SGHTA and CDR2 FQGNSA. Between the trimmed V and J ends, which lost 3 bases and 4 bases, there was a span of 13 bases. The CDR3 bases are TGTGCCAGCAGCTTTTCCGGGACCATATACAATGAGCAGTTCTTC. Its protein product is CASSFSGTIYNEQFF.

This chain links TRBV2 with TRBJ2-1, with D possibly matching TRBD1 (5 bases). CDR3 length: 13 residues. The V and J ends lost 9 bases and 8 bases respectively, with 17 bases between them. The germline V gene has CDR1 SNHLY and CDR2 FYNNEI. CDR3 in DNA: TGTGCCAGTTGGGGCGTTTTTAACGATGAGCAGTTCTTC. It yields the protein CASWGVFNDEQFF.

The CDR3 sequence: CSVSGTGANTGELFF. Written as DNA, the CDR3 is TGCAGCGTATCCGGGACAGGCGCGAACACCGGGGAGCTGTTTTTT. V is TRBV29-1 and J is TRBJ2-2; 8 bases match TRBD1. The V and J ends lost 6 bases and 0 bases, in that order; junction bases with no gene match: 6. From germline, CDR1 is SQVTM and CDR2 ANQGSEA. CDR3 length: 15 amino acids.

V and J are TRBV12-5 and TRBJ2-7; 14 positions match TRBD2. The CDR3 consists of 16 residues. The junction had 4 bases not matched to a gene; V was cut back by 2 bases and J by 4 bases. Looked up from germline, CDR1 is LGHNT and CDR2 is FRNRAP. The chain's CDR3 is CASGLWTSGRSYEQYF. CDR3 bases: TGTGCTAGTGGTTTGTGGACTAGCGGGAGGAGTTACGAGCAGTACTTC. Combining the CDR3 with reference TRBV12-5 and TRBJ2-7 gives the whole variable domain DARVTQTPRHKVTEMGQEVTMRCQPILGHNTVFWYRQTMMQGLELLAYFRNRAPLDDSGMPKDRFSAEMPDATLATLKIQPSEPRDSAVYFCASGLWTSGRSYEQYFGPGTRLTVT.

The chain is built from TRBV30 and TRBJ1-2, with 7 bases that match TRBD1. V was pared by 3 bases and J by 3 bases, with 10 bases of the junction left unmatched. This CDR3 is built from 15 residues. Germline loops: CDR1 GTSNPN, CDR2 SVGIG (reference sequence). CDR3 protein: CAWRRGPGGDYGYTF. The CDR3 DNA follows: TGTGCCTGGAGGCGCGGTCCAGGGGGGGACTATGGCTACACCTTC.

The chain couples TRBV7-2 to TRBJ2-1, with D possibly TRBD2 on 5 matching bases. The CDR3 is 17 residues long. V was pared by 0 bases and J by 8 bases, with 20 bases between. CDR1 and CDR2 from the germline V gene are SGHTA and FQGNSA. CDR3 sequence reads: CASSLALRVTYTDEQFF. CDR3 sequence (DNA): TGTGCCAGCAGCTTAGCGCTGAGGGTAACCTATACGGATGAGCAGTTCTTC.

The CDR3 nucleotides read TGTGCCAGCAGCGAAGGACTAGCGGGACCTCACTACAATGAGCAGTTCTTC. It yields the protein CASSEGLAGPHYNEQFF. V usage is TRBV7-9 and J usage is TRBJ2-1, with 12 bases fitting TRBD2. Looked up from germline, CDR1 is SEHNR and CDR2 is FQNEAQ (reference sequence). The junction had 8 bases not matched to a gene; V was cut back by 5 bases and J by 3 bases. The CDR3 sequence is 17 residues long.